This TCR beta chain was identified during a study of early T cells in non-severe SARS-CoV-2 infection. In the study overall: The sequenced material was bulk RNA from unsorted whole blood, and its chains were unpaired.

Study findings and constraints: VDJdb-based matching was biased toward anti-spike CD8 responses and missed private and CD4 specificities.

Unique molecular identifiers were added to individual cDNA molecules. TCRdb reanalysed the 5' RACE reads using MiXCR and keeps one entry per CDR3 protein. The table shows about 58,000 distinct CDR3 sequences, with 12% occurring only once. This clonotype was seen a handful of times. What it binds is unknown. The V and J ends lost 1 base and 5 bases respectively, with 14 bases between them. Germline loops: CDR1 SGHTA, CDR2 FQGNSA. The CDR3 runs to 15 residues. V and J are TRBV7-2 and TRBJ2-5; no reliable D call. The clonotype comes from an adult who was a healthcare worker with PCR-confirmed SARS-CoV-2 infection or an uninfected control (not recorded which). Sequenced sample: whole blood. CDR3 region: CASSLVVGFGETQYF. The CDR3 region has the DNA TGTGCCAGCAGCTTAGTAGTGGGTTTTGGGGAGACCCAGTACTTC.